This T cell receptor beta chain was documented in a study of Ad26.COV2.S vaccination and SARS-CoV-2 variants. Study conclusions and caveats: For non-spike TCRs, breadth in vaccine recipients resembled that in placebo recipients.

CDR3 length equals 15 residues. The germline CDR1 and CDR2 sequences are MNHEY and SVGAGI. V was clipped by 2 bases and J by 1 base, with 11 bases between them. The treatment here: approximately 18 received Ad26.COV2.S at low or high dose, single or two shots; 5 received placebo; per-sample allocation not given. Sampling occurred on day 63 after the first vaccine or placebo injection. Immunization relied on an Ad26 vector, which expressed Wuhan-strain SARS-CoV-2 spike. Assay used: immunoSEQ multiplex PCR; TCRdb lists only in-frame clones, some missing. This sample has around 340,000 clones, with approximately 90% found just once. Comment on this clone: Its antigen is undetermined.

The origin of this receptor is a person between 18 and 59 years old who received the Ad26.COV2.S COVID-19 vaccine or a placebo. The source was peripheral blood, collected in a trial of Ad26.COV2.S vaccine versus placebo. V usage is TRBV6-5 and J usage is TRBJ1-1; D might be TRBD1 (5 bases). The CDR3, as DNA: TGTGCCAGCAGTTACGCCGGGGCCACGAACACTGAAGCTTTCTTT. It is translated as CASSYAGATNTEAFF.